This TCR beta chain was sequenced for a study of blood T cell repertoires in COVID-19. For the study at large: Acute and convalescent COVID-19 samples came from the United States, Italy and Spain. PBMCs, B-cell-depleted T cells, or T cells were the source of the cDNA or gDNA that made up the material.

Authors' processing steps: Scientists estimated how many nucleated cells there were by amplifying reference gene primers. Clones were sequenced by immunoSEQ multiplex PCR, and TCRdb holds only the in-frame ones, with some missing. D and trimming come from the DNA, and the V and J calls and clone size come from that table. The sample lists just over 650,000 clones, just under 90% seen once, with about 0.26% in the top ten. Germline loops: CDR1 ENHRY, CDR2 SYGVKD. This CDR3 contains 15 residues. Germline trimming cut 10 bases from V and 5 bases from J; bases unmatched to any gene: 6. Sequences were obtained from peripheral blood. This receptor was identified in a woman under 30 with acute or convalescent COVID-19. The rearrangement uses TRBV10-3 and TRBJ2-2; 14 bases are shared with TRBD2. The CDR3 DNA follows: TGTGCCACCGGGACTAGCGGGGGACAGACCGGGGAGCTGTTTTTT. This encodes CATGTSGGQTGELFF.